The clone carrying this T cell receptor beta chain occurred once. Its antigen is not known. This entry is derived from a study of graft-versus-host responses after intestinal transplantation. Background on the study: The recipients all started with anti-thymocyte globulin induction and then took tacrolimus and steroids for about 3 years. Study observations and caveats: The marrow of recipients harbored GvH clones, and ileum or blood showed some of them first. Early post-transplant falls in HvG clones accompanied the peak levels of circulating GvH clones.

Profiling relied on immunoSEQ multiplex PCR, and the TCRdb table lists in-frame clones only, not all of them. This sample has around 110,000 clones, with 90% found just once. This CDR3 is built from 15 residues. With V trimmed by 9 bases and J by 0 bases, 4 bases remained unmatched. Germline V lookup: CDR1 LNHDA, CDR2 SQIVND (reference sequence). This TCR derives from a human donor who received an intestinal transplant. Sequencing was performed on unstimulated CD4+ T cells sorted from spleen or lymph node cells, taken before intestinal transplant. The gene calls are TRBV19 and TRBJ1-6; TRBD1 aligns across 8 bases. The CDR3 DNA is TGTGCCAGCAGGACAGGGAGCTCCTATAATTCACCCCTCCACTTT. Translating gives CASRTGSSYNSPLHF. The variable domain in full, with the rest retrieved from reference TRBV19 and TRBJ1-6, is DGGITQSPKYLFRKEGQNVTLSCEQNLNHDAMYWYRQDPGQGLRLIYYSQIVNDFQKGDIAEGYSVSREKKESFPLTVTSAQKNPTAFYLCASRTGSSYNSPLHFGNGTRLTVT.